These 25 T cell receptor beta chains were all obtained from the same sample, sequenced in a study of response to subunit inactivated influenza vaccine. In TCRdb, the RT-PCR reads were re-called with MiXCR into one record per CDR3 protein. This table has 450,000 to 600,000 distinct CDR3 sequences, roughly 7.6% appearing once. The sequences come from PBMCs from blood, collected less than 30 months after vaccination. The receptors come from a man aged 45 to 75 who received an inactivated influenza vaccine.

The rearrangement links TRBV2 to TRBJ2-1, with a possible D match to TRBD2 (6 bases). This CDR3 is built from 13 residues. The germline gives CDR1 SNHLY, CDR2 FYNNEI. DNA for the CDR3: TGTGCGCTCGGCGGGGACTCCTACAATGAGCAGTTCTTC. It translates to CALGGDSYNEQFF.

This clonotype was counted many times. The rearrangement links TRBV5-6 to TRBJ1-4; D call uncertain. This CDR3 region has 13 residues. Trimming left V 4 bases short and J 7 bases short, with 11 bases between. In germline, CDR1 is SGHDT, CDR2 YYEEEE. CDR3 nucleotide sequence: TGTGCCAGCAGCCCCCAATGGAGTGAAAAACTGTTTTTT. Amino acids: CASSPQWSEKLFF. Filled out from reference TRBV5-6 and TRBJ1-4, the complete variable domain reads DAGVTQSPTHLIKTRGQQVTLRCSPKSGHDTVSWYQQALGQGPQFIFQYYEEEERQRGNFPDRFSGHQFPNYSSELNVNALLLGDSALYLCASSPQWSEKLFFGSGTQLSVL.

This clonotype was found a few times. This rearrangement joins TRBV5-1 to TRBJ2-2; D is possibly TRBD1 (5 bases). The CDR3 spans 16 residues. Per germline, CDR1 SGHRS and CDR2 YFSETQ. Trimming shortened V by 2 bases and J by 2 bases, and 13 bases separated the two germline ends. The DNA for the CDR3 is TGCGCCAGCAGCTTAGACAGAAATCTAAACACCGGGGAGCTGTTTTTT. This gives the protein CASSLDRNLNTGELFF. The full variable domain, with the rest looked up from reference TRBV5-1 and TRBJ2-2, is KAGVTQTPRYLIKTRGQQVTLSCSPISGHRSVSWYQQTPGQGLQFLFEYFSETQRNKGNFPGRFSGRQFSNSRSEMNVSTLELGDSALYLCASSLDRNLNTGELFFGEGSRLTVL.

This clonotype was seen a few times. The chain uses TRBV20-1 and TRBJ2-3; tentative D call: TRBD2 (5 bases). The CDR3 extends over 16 amino acids. V was trimmed by 0 bases and J by 2 bases, leaving 15 bases between them. Germline V gene data show CDR1 as DFQATT and CDR2 as SNEGSKA (reference sequence). CDR3 protein: CSARDLRTHATDTQYF. The CDR3 DNA is TGCAGTGCTAGAGATTTAAGGACTCACGCCACAGATACGCAGTATTTT.

The V and J genes are TRBV6-2 or TRBV6-3 and TRBJ2-5; TRBD2 matches 9 bases. Germline lookup yields CDR1 MNHEY and CDR2 SVGEGT. V gave up 4 bases and J gave up 1 base; unmatched junction bases: 7. The CDR3 has 16 amino acids. CDR3 region: CASSSAGGFLQETQYF. The CDR3 coding sequence is TGTGCCAGCAGTTCAGCGGGGGGCTTTCTCCAAGAGACCCAGTACTTC.

This clonotype was counted at least ten times. The CDR3: CSVEDLSGWETQYF. CDR3 nucleotides: TGCAGCGTTGAAGATCTGTCGGGTTGGGAGACCCAGTACTTC. J is TRBJ2-5 and V is TRBV29-1; D is ambiguous. The CDR3 covers 14 residues. The ends were cut back, 0 bases at V and 5 bases at J, with 13 bases in the middle. The germline V gene has CDR1 SQVTM and CDR2 ANQGSEA.

The sample holds many counts of this clonotype. Here the CDR3 reads CASSQDGGRDSPLHF. The CDR3 DNA reads as TGTGCCAGCAGCCAAGACGGGGGCCGGGATTCACCCCTCCACTTT. V gene TRBV4-2 combines with J gene TRBJ1-6, with a tentative D call TRBD1 (6 bases). V was shortened by 0 bases and J by 8 bases, with 11 bases between the two germline ends. Germline V lookup: CDR1 LGHNA, CDR2 YNFKEQ. The CDR3 is 15 amino acids.

The sample holds a few counts of this clonotype. This sequence joins TRBV7-2 and TRBJ2-5; 8 bases agree with TRBD1. Germline CDR1 is SGHTA and CDR2 is FQGNSA. CDR3 length: 14 residues. The V and J ends lost 3 bases and 8 bases, in that order; junction bases with no gene match: 8. The CDR3 DNA sequence: TGTGCCAGCAGCTTGACACCGGGACAGGCTACCCAGTACTTC. Its protein product is CASSLTPGQATQYF.

V usage is TRBV11-2 and J usage is TRBJ2-2; D possibly matches TRBD1 or TRBD2 (6 bases each). The CDR3 contains 14 residues. Per the germline V gene, CDR1 is SGHAT and CDR2 is FQNNGV. V gave up 3 bases and J gave up 9 bases, with 14 bases separating them. CDR3 in amino acids: CASSFGGLERELFF. CDR3 nucleotides: TGTGCCAGCAGCTTTGGGGGGCTGGAGAGGGAGCTGTTTTTT.

This clonotype was observed at least ten times. The chain combines TRBV2 with TRBJ2-1, with 9 nucleotides matching TRBD1. The CDR3 loop spans 14 amino acids. The germline gives CDR1 SNHLY, CDR2 FYNNEI. Trimming removed 6 bases from V and 7 bases from J; junction bases left unmatched: 7. The CDR3 is CASSPGQGFNEQFF. The CDR3 DNA sequence: TGTGCCAGCAGCCCGGGACAGGGATTTAATGAGCAGTTCTTC.

The table lists this clonotype with a few counts. J is TRBJ1-6 and V is TRBV27; D is unresolved. Trimming took 0 bases from V and 6 from J, leaving 18 bases between them. Germline loops: CDR1 MNHEY, CDR2 SMNVEV (reference sequence). The CDR3 spans 18 residues. CDR3 bases: TGTGCCAGCAGTTTATCCATGGTGGGGAGAGGGAGTAATTCACCCCTCCACTTT. This translates into CASSLSMVGRGSNSPLHF.

The genes are TRBV4-3 and TRBJ2-1; D is ambiguous. Germline V gene lookup returns CDR1 LGHNA and CDR2 YSLEER. The V gene lost 1 base and the J gene lost 6 bases, with 10 bases spanning the gap. This CDR3 has 14 amino acids. The CDR3, as DNA: TGCGCCAGCAGCCAAGGTATCTGGCCCAATGAGCAGTTCTTC. Protein: CASSQGIWPNEQFF.

The chain couples TRBV28 to TRBJ2-5; no reliable D call. Trimming took off 5 bases at V and 5 bases at J, with 9 bases between the two ends. Per germline, CDR1 MDHEN and CDR2 SYDVKM. The CDR3 is made up of 12 amino acids. CDR3 residues: CASSRLTETQYF. The CDR3 bases are TGTGCCAGCAGTCGGTTAACGGAGACCCAGTACTTC.

V and J are TRBV2 and TRBJ2-5; 7 nucleotides align to TRBD2. Germline CDR1 reads SNHLY; CDR2 reads FYNNEI. CDR3 size: 15 residues. The V gene end was trimmed by 4 bases and the J gene end by 2 bases; junction bases not matched to a gene: 7. In DNA, the CDR3 is TGTGCCAGCAGTGTTCCTAGCGGACGACAAGAGACCCAGTACTTC. Residues: CASSVPSGRQETQYF.

This clonotype was counted many times. The chain joins TRBV7-9 to TRBJ2-7; perhaps D is TRBD1 or TRBD2 (5 bases each). V was cut by 5 bases and J by 5 bases, with 16 bases left in between. This CDR3 comprises 14 residues. Germline V gives CDR1 SEHNR, CDR2 FQNEAQ (reference sequence). DNA of the CDR3: TGTGCCAGCAGCCCGGGGCGGTCCGGGAACGAGCAGTACTTC. This encodes CASSPGRSGNEQYF.

The chain joins TRBV27 to TRBJ2-6; D call uncertain. V was cut by 4 bases and J by 0 bases, with 10 bases left in between. Germline-derived CDR1 and CDR2 are MNHEY and SMNVEV (reference sequence). The CDR3 totals 16 residues. Here the CDR3 reads CASSSLISSGANVLTF. The CDR3 region has the DNA TGTGCCAGCAGTTCCCTAATTAGCTCTGGGGCCAACGTCCTGACTTTC.

In DNA, the CDR3 is TGTGCCAGCAGCCAAGTGTCGGCAGGGGGTTCCTACGAGCAGTACTTC. The encoded protein is CASSQVSAGGSYEQYF. The chain combines TRBV4-2 with TRBJ2-7; 7 bases match TRBD1. The CDR3 spans 16 residues. With 1 base clipped from V and 1 base from J, the junction kept 7 bases outside the gene matches. The V gene's germline CDR1 is LGHNA and CDR2 YNFKEQ.

The V and J genes are TRBV7-8 and TRBJ2-7, with D maybe TRBD2 (5 bases). CDR1 is SGHVS, CDR2 FQNEAQ, per germline. The CDR3 loop spans 16 amino acids. V shed 5 bases and J shed 0 bases, with 17 bases lying between them. CDR3 DNA: TGTGCCAGCAGCCTGCAGTCTACAGCGGACTCCTACGAGCAGTACTTC. It is translated as CASSLQSTADSYEQYF.

This clonotype was detected only a few times. V and J are TRBV7-2 and TRBJ2-3; 8 nucleotides agree with TRBD2. V lost 5 bases and J lost 1; bases outside the gene matches: 8. CDR1 SGHTA and CDR2 FQGNSA come from the germline V gene. The CDR3 covers 16 residues. Here the CDR3 DNA reads TGTGCCAGCAGCCCTCACAGCGGGAGTCGCACAGATACGCAGTATTTT. Its protein product is CASSPHSGSRTDTQYF. The full variable domain, in which reference TRBV7-2 and TRBJ2-3 provide the parts outside the CDR3, is GAGVSQSPSNKVTEKGKDVELRCDPISGHTALYWYRQSLGQGLEFLIYFQGNSAPDKSGLPSDRFSAERTGGSVSTLTIQRTQQEDSAVYLCASSPHSGSRTDTQYFGPGTRLTVL.

This clonotype has a count of ten or more. V usage is TRBV19 and J usage is TRBJ2-1, with 11 positions matching TRBD2. CDR1 is LNHDA and CDR2 is SQIVND in the germline V gene (reference sequence). Trimming took 6 bases from V and 7 from J; bases not matched to a gene: 8. This CDR3 comprises 15 residues. CDR3 amino acids: CASSPDSGGANEQFF. The DNA of the CDR3 is TGTGCCAGTAGCCCTGATAGCGGGGGGGCGAATGAGCAGTTCTTC.

This clonotype was seen ten or more times. This chain links TRBV27 with TRBJ2-5; no reliable D call. Trimming took 11 bases from V and 4 from J, leaving 17 bases between them. The CDR3 is 13 amino acids. Germline assignment: CDR1 MNHEY and CDR2 SMNVEV (reference sequence). CDR3 in DNA: TGTGCCTCCCCCCTAGGAGTTCGAGAGACCCAGTACTTC. It translates to CASPLGVRETQYF.

This clonotype has a count of ten or more. This chain connects TRBV14 to TRBJ2-4; perhaps D is TRBD1 or TRBD2 (5 bases each). The CDR3 runs 14 residues. Germline V CDR1 and CDR2: SGHDN, FVKESK. V lost 4 bases, J lost 4 bases, and 11 bases lay in between. The CDR3 loop reads CASSRRDGKNIQYF. The CDR3 DNA reads as TGTGCCAGCAGCCGCCGGGACGGGAAAAACATTCAGTACTTC.

This clonotype has a count of ten or more. The chain carries TRBV6-5 and TRBJ2-7, with 9 bases matching TRBD1. CDR1 is MNHEY and CDR2 is SVGAGI in the germline V gene. V shed 4 bases and J 0 bases; nucleotides not matched to a gene: 10. This CDR3 is built from 17 residues. The CDR3 DNA reads as TGTGCCAGCAGTTCGGACAGGGGCCACCAAAGCTCCTACGAGCAGTACTTC. Its protein product is CASSSDRGHQSSYEQYF.

This clonotype has ten or more counts. The chain carries TRBV11-2 and TRBJ1-4; no clear D. The germline V gene encodes CDR1 SGHAT and CDR2 FQNNGV. Trimming took off 1 base at V and 0 bases at J, with 3 bases between the two ends. CDR3 length: 14 amino acids. The CDR3 loop reads CASSLGPTNEKLFF. CDR3 coding DNA: TGTGCCAGCAGCTTAGGGCCAACTAATGAAAAACTGTTTTTT.

The CDR3 spells CASSYSTISYEQYF. The CDR3 DNA is TGTGCCAGCAGTTATTCGACAATCTCCTACGAGCAGTACTTC. The V call is TRBV6-2 or TRBV6-3, the J call TRBJ2-7; no clear D. Germline lookup yields CDR1 MNHEY and CDR2 SVGEGT. This CDR3 spans 14 amino acids. Trimming left V 3 bases short and J 0 bases short, with 9 bases between.